The 32 T cell receptor beta chains listed next were all sequenced from one sample in a study of PD-1 blockade in classical Hodgkin lymphoma. As for time point: cycle 4 day 1 (C4D1), after 6 weeks of nivolumab. Relapse was seen in all patients after autologous stem cell transplantation, and brentuximab vedotin exposure was variable. Using immunoSEQ multiplex PCR, the repertoire was profiled, and TCRdb retains in-frame clones only, with some absent. The sample has approximately 21,000 clones; roughly 85% are singletons. Source: peripheral blood mononuclear cells (PBMCs), taken before the fourth cycle of nivolumab. These receptors came from a human donor with classical Hodgkin lymphoma.

The chain combines TRBV28 with TRBJ2-2; D is uncertain. Per germline, CDR1 MDHEN and CDR2 SYDVKM. This CDR3 has 12 amino acids. V shed 3 bases and J shed 4 bases, with 3 bases lying between them. The CDR3: CASSFFTGELFF. Written as DNA, the CDR3 is TGTGCCAGCAGTTTTTTCACCGGGGAGCTGTTTTTT. The full variable domain, its missing parts supplied by reference TRBV28 and TRBJ2-2, is DVKVTQSSRYLVKRTGEKVFLECVQDMDHENMFWYRQDPGLGLRLIYFSYDVKMKEKGDIPEGYSVSREKKERFSLILESASTNQTSMYLCASSFFTGELFFGEGSRLTVL.

The genes are TRBV4-3 and TRBJ2-7; D is perhaps TRBD1 (5 bases). The germline gives CDR1 LGHNA, CDR2 YSLEER. CDR3 length equals 16 residues. The germline V and J ends were trimmed by 1 base and 2 bases, with 15 bases remaining between them. CDR3 region: CASSQGFGRVAYEQYF. The CDR3 region has the DNA TGCGCCAGCAGCCAAGGGTTTGGCAGGGTGGCCTACGAGCAGTACTTC.

The chain carries TRBV29-1 and TRBJ1-1, with D uncertain. The germline V gene has CDR1 SQVTM and CDR2 ANQGSEA. The CDR3 spans 11 residues. V was pared by 4 bases and J by 0 bases, with 3 bases between. The CDR3 spells CSVVLNTEAFF. DNA for the CDR3: TGCAGCGTTGTCTTGAACACTGAAGCTTTCTTT.

The V gene is TRBV4-3, the J gene TRBJ2-5; D not resolved. Germline V gene lookup returns CDR1 LGHNA and CDR2 YSLEER. This CDR3 spans 16 amino acids. V was clipped by 1 base and J by 4 bases, with 16 bases between them. CDR3 bases: TGCGCCAGCAGCCAAGGTGTGTCCCCCTGGGGAGAGACCCAGTACTTC. This codes for CASSQGVSPWGETQYF.

DNA of the CDR3: TGCGCCAGCAGCTTGGACGGGAGCTCCTACAATGAGCAGTTCTTC. It translates to CASSLDGSSYNEQFF. This chain links TRBV5-1 with TRBJ2-1; D might be TRBD2 (6 bases). The CDR3 totals 15 residues. V lost 0 bases to trimming and J lost 0 bases, with 7 bases between them. Germline values: CDR1 SGHRS, CDR2 YFSETQ.

The chain joins TRBV5-1 to TRBJ2-1; D could derive from TRBD1 or TRBD2 (5 bases each). This CDR3 spans 13 amino acids. CDR1 and CDR2 (germline): SGHRS, YFSETQ. V was cut by 4 bases and J by 12 bases, with 17 bases left in between. CDR3 DNA sequence: TGCGCCAGCAGCGCTAGGGGAGAAACCGGGCAGTTCTTC. This encodes CASSARGETGQFF.

This clone occurred a few times. The chain joins TRBV4-2 to TRBJ2-2, with 7 bases matching TRBD2. Germline V gene sequence: CDR1 LGHNA, CDR2 YNFKEQ. Losses at the gene ends were 0 bases for V and 0 bases for J; bases not matched to a gene: 10. The CDR3 length is 19 residues. The CDR3 loop reads CASSQEIVRLAPNTGELFF. CDR3 nucleotides: TGTGCCAGCAGCCAAGAAATTGTCCGACTAGCCCCGAACACCGGGGAGCTGTTTTTT.

The chain employs TRBV10-3 and TRBJ2-1; TRBD2 matches at 8 bases. The germline V gene has CDR1 ENHRY and CDR2 SYGVKD. The CDR3 is made up of 17 amino acids. V shed 3 bases and J 2 bases; nucleotides not matched to a gene: 9. The CDR3 sequence: CAISEPLGLGTYNEQFF. CDR3 nucleotides: TGTGCCATCAGTGAACCCCTGGGACTAGGAACCTACAATGAGCAGTTCTTC.

This chain connects TRBV5-6 to TRBJ1-5; D gene unclear. The CDR3 has 13 residues. Trimming stripped 1 base from V and 8 bases from J, with 10 bases between. CDR1 SGHDT and CDR2 YYEEEE come from the germline V gene. CDR3 bases: TGTGCCAGCAGCTTGTGGGGAAAGAAGCCCCAGCATTTT. It codes for CASSLWGKKPQHF.

The rearrangement joins TRBV4-3 to TRBJ2-7, with D possibly called TRBD1 or TRBD2 (5 bases each). Trimming took off 3 bases at V and 4 bases at J, with 16 bases between the two ends. Germline V gene lookup returns CDR1 LGHNA and CDR2 YSLEER. This CDR3 region has 15 residues. The chain's CDR3 is CASSHRVERGYEQYF. CDR3 nucleotide sequence: TGCGCCAGCAGCCATAGAGTCGAGAGGGGATACGAGCAGTACTTC.

The table lists this clone with a count of one. This chain joins TRBV10-3 and TRBJ1-2, with no clear D. V was pared by 2 bases and J by 7 bases, with 8 bases between. The CDR3 extends over 12 amino acids. Germline CDR1 and CDR2: ENHRY and SYGVKD. This CDR3 is CAISEVGFGYTF. The CDR3 coding sequence is TGTGCCATCAGTGAGGTGGGTTTTGGCTACACCTTC.

The rearrangement links TRBV5-1 to TRBJ2-2, with D hard to call. Trimming stripped 2 bases from V and 7 bases from J, with 6 bases between. This CDR3 spans 12 amino acids. Germline CDR1 reads SGHRS; CDR2 reads YFSETQ. CDR3 nucleotides: TGCGCCAGCAGCTTAGACGGCGGGGAGCTGTTTTTT. Encoded protein: CASSLDGGELFF. Together with reference TRBV5-1 and TRBJ2-2, the CDR3 gives the full variable domain: KAGVTQTPRYLIKTRGQQVTLSCSPISGHRSVSWYQQTPGQGLQFLFEYFSETQRNKGNFPGRFSGRQFSNSRSEMNVSTLELGDSALYLCASSLDGGELFFGEGSRLTVL.

On this clone: At one end, the junction sequence differs from germline, possibly due to a read error. This chain uses TRBV27 with TRBJ2-7; D may be TRBD1 or TRBD2 (5 bases each). The germline CDR1 and CDR2 sequences are MNHEY and SMNVEV (reference sequence). This CDR3 comprises 15 residues. The DNA for the CDR3 is TGTGCCAGCAGTATATCCGGGACGGAAGCCTACGAGCAGTACTTC. Residues: CASSISGTEAYEQYF.

This chain joins TRBV19 and TRBJ1-1; D is unresolved. Germline CDR1 reads LNHDA; CDR2 reads SQIVND (reference sequence). V lost 0 bases and J lost 1, with 12 bases in between. This CDR3 contains 16 residues. The CDR3 sequence is CASSIDLPGKNTEAFF. As DNA, the CDR3 is TGTGCCAGTAGTATAGATCTACCGGGTAAGAACACTGAAGCTTTCTTT.

V and J are TRBV5-8 and TRBJ2-7; D gene unclear. Trimming removed 0 bases from V and 4 bases from J, with 8 bases in between. CDR1 and CDR2 (germline): SGHTS, YDEGEE. The CDR3 runs to 13 residues. CDR3 loop: CASSLETEYEQYF. The CDR3 DNA follows: TGTGCCAGCAGCTTGGAAACAGAATACGAGCAGTACTTC.

The genes are TRBV19 and TRBJ2-5; 7 nucleotides agree with TRBD1. The germline CDR1 and CDR2 sequences are LNHDA and SQIVND (reference sequence). The trim removed 6 bases at V and 4 bases at J, leaving 5 bases unmatched. The CDR3 contains 13 residues. CDR3 amino acids: CASRTTGTETQYF. CDR3 in DNA: TGTGCCAGTAGAACGACAGGGACAGAGACCCAGTACTTC.

The chain employs TRBV29-1 and TRBJ2-3; 10 bases are shared with TRBD2. V lost 4 bases to trimming and J lost 0 bases; unmatched junction nucleotides: 4. The CDR3 loop spans 15 amino acids. Germline CDR1 and CDR2: SQVTM and ANQGSEA. The CDR3 DNA is TGCAGCGTTGCTACTAGCGGGACTAGCACAGATACGCAGTATTTT. Protein product: CSVATSGTSTDTQYF.

This clone appeared a few times. The V gene is TRBV30, the J gene TRBJ2-7, with 8 bases lining up with TRBD1. The CDR3 length is 12 residues. The V segment lost 4 bases and the J segment 4 bases; nucleotides outside the gene matches: 3. Germline V gives CDR1 GTSNPN, CDR2 SVGIG (reference sequence). The CDR3 bases are TGTGCCTGGATCGGGGACAGGTACGAGCAGTACTTC. It codes for CAWIGDRYEQYF.

The chain links TRBV19 to TRBJ2-3, with D possibly being TRBD1 or TRBD2 (5 bases each). Trimming pared 1 base from V and 6 bases from J, leaving 14 bases between. The CDR3 spans 15 residues. The germline CDR1 and CDR2 sequences are LNHDA and SQIVND (reference sequence). In DNA form, the CDR3 reads TGTGCCAGTAGTATAGTAGGGACCGCCAGGGATACGCAGTATTTT. Translated, it gives CASSIVGTARDTQYF.

This chain uses TRBV13 with TRBJ1-6; weak D call: TRBD1 (5 bases). From germline, CDR1 is PRHDT and CDR2 FYEKMQ (reference sequence). The CDR3 runs to 16 residues. Deletions cut 3 bases from V and 8 bases from J, with 17 bases between. The CDR3 loop reads CASSFVVETGDSPLHF. DNA for the CDR3: TGTGCCAGCAGCTTTGTCGTCGAAACAGGTGATTCACCCCTCCACTTT.

The chain is built from TRBV2 and TRBJ1-6; 7 bases map to TRBD1. Germline V gives CDR1 SNHLY, CDR2 FYNNEI. The CDR3 sequence is 16 residues long. V lost 1 base to trimming and J lost 10 bases; unmatched junction nucleotides: 10. CDR3 sequence (DNA): TGTGCCAGCAGTGAAGGGGAAACAGGGGATCGGTCACCCCTCCACTTT. Protein sequence: CASSEGETGDRSPLHF.

The chain uses TRBV7-9 and TRBJ1-5; TRBD1 is a possible D gene (5 bases). With 5 bases removed from V and 2 bases from J, the gap between germline ends came to 13 bases. Looked up from germline, CDR1 is SEHNR and CDR2 is FQNEAQ (reference sequence). This CDR3 comprises 15 residues. This CDR3 reads CASSRRGDGNQPQHF. CDR3 bases: TGTGCCAGCAGCCGACGGGGGGACGGCAATCAGCCCCAGCATTTT.

This chain joins TRBV5-1 and TRBJ2-5, with 10 bases fitting TRBD1. CDR3 size: 14 residues. The V segment lost 4 bases and the J segment 7 bases; nucleotides outside the gene matches: 7. The germline gives CDR1 SGHRS, CDR2 YFSETQ. CDR3 region: CASSTDRGLVTQYF. CDR3 nucleotide sequence: TGCGCCAGCAGCACTGACAGGGGGCTGGTGACCCAGTACTTC.

The V and J genes are TRBV7-2 and TRBJ1-2; perhaps TRBD1 as D (5 bases). In germline, CDR1 is SGHTA, CDR2 FQGNSA. V was shortened by 2 bases and J by 6 bases, with 7 bases between the two germline ends. CDR3 length equals 12 residues. CDR3 in amino acids: CASSLSGNGYTF. The CDR3 DNA follows: TGTGCCAGCAGCTTATCAGGGAATGGCTACACCTTC.

V usage is TRBV12-5 and J usage is TRBJ2-1, with D perhaps TRBD1 or TRBD2 (6 bases each). CDR3 length: 17 residues. Trimming took 1 base from V and 1 from J, leaving 14 bases between them. CDR1 is LGHNT and CDR2 is FRNRAP in the germline V gene. The CDR3 region is CASGLGLKGGSYNEQFF. Here the CDR3 DNA reads TGTGCTAGTGGTTTGGGATTAAAGGGGGGATCCTACAATGAGCAGTTCTTC.

The chain uses TRBV19 and TRBJ1-1, with D perhaps TRBD1 (5 bases). V was shortened by 5 bases and J by 7 bases, with 8 bases between the two germline ends. Germline assignment: CDR1 LNHDA and CDR2 SQIVND (reference sequence). There are 11 residues in the CDR3. The CDR3 region is CASSPGGEAFF. CDR3 sequence (DNA): TGTGCCAGTAGTCCCGGGGGTGAAGCTTTCTTT.

The V gene is TRBV6-5, the J gene TRBJ2-1, with D unresolved. Per germline, CDR1 MNHEY and CDR2 SVGAGI. The CDR3 is 14 residues long. V dropped 5 bases and J dropped 1 base, with 9 bases sitting between them. CDR3 protein: CASSQVASYNEQFF. In DNA form, the CDR3 reads TGTGCCAGCAGTCAGGTAGCTTCCTACAATGAGCAGTTCTTC.

This clone was detected once. The rearrangement joins TRBV11-2 to TRBJ1-4; D is unclear. This CDR3 is 13 amino acids long. V was shortened by 1 base and J by 7 bases, with 7 bases between the two germline ends. Germline V gene data show CDR1 as SGHAT and CDR2 as FQNNGV. The CDR3: CASSLGQSEKLFF. In DNA form, the CDR3 reads TGTGCCAGCAGCTTAGGGCAGAGTGAAAAACTGTTTTTT.

The sample holds a few counts of this clone. J is TRBJ1-2 and V is TRBV14; the D is unclear. Germline V gives CDR1 SGHDN, CDR2 FVKESK. This CDR3 is built from 12 residues. V was clipped by 3 bases and J by 5 bases, with 7 bases between them. The CDR3 DNA is TGTGCCAGCAGCCAGAATCTTTATGGCTACACCTTC. Its translation is CASSQNLYGYTF.

Comment on this clone: Other DNA sequences within the sample encode an identical CDR3. The genes are TRBV7-2 and TRBJ2-3; D is unresolved. The CDR3 has 16 amino acids. Trimming left V 1 base short and J 2 bases short, with 13 bases between. Germline-derived CDR1 and CDR2 are SGHTA and FQGNSA. The CDR3 DNA reads as TGTGCCAGCAGCTTAGAGGCGGAGCCATCCACAGATACGCAGTATTTT. Translation gives CASSLEAEPSTDTQYF.

The V call is TRBV7-9, the J call TRBJ1-2; 7 nucleotides match TRBD1. J lost 4 bases, V lost 0 bases, and 8 bases had no gene match. Germline assignment: CDR1 SEHNR and CDR2 FQNEAQ (reference sequence). This CDR3 contains 16 residues. This CDR3 reads CASSLASTGTGYGYTF. The CDR3 DNA sequence: TGTGCCAGCAGCTTAGCCTCGACAGGGACGGGCTATGGCTACACCTTC.

In DNA, the CDR3 is TGTGCCAGCAGCTTAATTGGGGGTATCGACGAGCAGTACTTC. This gives the protein CASSLIGGIDEQYF. The J gene is TRBJ2-7, the V gene TRBV7-2; either TRBD1 or TRBD2 may fit D (5 bases each). This CDR3 contains 14 residues. CDR1 and CDR2 (germline): SGHTA, FQGNSA. The ends were cut back, 2 bases at V and 5 bases at J, with 13 bases in the middle.